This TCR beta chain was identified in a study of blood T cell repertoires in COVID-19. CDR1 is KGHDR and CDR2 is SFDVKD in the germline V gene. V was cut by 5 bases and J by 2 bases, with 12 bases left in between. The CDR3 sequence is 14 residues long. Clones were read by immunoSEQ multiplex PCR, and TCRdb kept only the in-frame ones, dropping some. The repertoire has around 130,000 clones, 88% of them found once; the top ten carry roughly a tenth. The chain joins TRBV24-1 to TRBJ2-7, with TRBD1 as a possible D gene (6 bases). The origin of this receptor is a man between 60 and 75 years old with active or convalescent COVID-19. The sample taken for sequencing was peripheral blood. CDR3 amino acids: CATSARDITYEQYF. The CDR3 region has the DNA TGTGCCACCAGTGCCCGGGACATAACCTACGAGCAGTACTTC.